This T cell receptor beta chain originates from a study of blood T cell repertoires in COVID-19. This clone was observed a handful of times. The data were produced by immunoSEQ multiplex PCR, yet TCRdb's version contains in-frame clones alone and is incomplete. Here the sample spans under 250,000 clones, around nine tenths being singletons. CDR1 SGHDN and CDR2 FVKESK come from the germline V gene. V was clipped by 7 bases and J by 7 bases, with 16 bases between them. This CDR3 is 14 amino acids long. The sample comprised peripheral blood. V and J are TRBV14 and TRBJ1-4; no clear D. This TCR was recovered from a woman aged 55-69 years who had recovered from COVID-19. The CDR3 nucleotides read TGTGCCAGCACCTCCAGGCCCGGCGTTGAAAAACTGTTTTTT. Residues: CASTSRPGVEKLFF.